The entry that follows covers one TCR beta chain sequence. This record belongs to a study of cytomegalovirus exposure and HLA in healthy donors. Primers: 60 Vbeta forward and 13 Jbeta reverse. Sequenced by immunoSEQ multiplex PCR; TCRdb stores in-frame clones only, minus some. There are 200,000 to 250,000 clones in the sample; approximately 70% occur only once, and less than 3% lies in the top ten. Trimming cost V 1 base and J 5 bases; bases outside gene matches: 9. This CDR3 spans 16 amino acids. Germline CDR1 and CDR2: SEHNR and FQNEAQ (reference sequence). This rearrangement joins TRBV7-9 to TRBJ2-7, with TRBD1 identical over 9 bases. The origin of this receptor is a man aged 40-49 years in good health and CMV-seropositive. Source material: PBMCs. The CDR3 DNA reads as TGTGCCAGCAGCTTAGGTGGGGGGGGACAGGGCCACGAGCAGTACTTC. As protein: CASSLGGGGQGHEQYF.